These 13 T cell receptor beta chains came from one sample sequenced in a study of blood T cell repertoires in COVID-19. Sequencing was performed with immunoSEQ multiplex PCR; in TCRdb, only in-frame clones are kept and a portion is missing. Counted here are around 50,000 clones, less than 90% occurring once; the ten biggest clones make up over 4.5%. Specimen: peripheral blood. These receptors came from a human donor in a cohort sampled during active COVID-19.

This clone was detected only a few times. The rearrangement links TRBV10-2 to TRBJ1-5, with 9 nucleotides matching TRBD1. From germline, CDR1 is WSHSY and CDR2 SAAADI. The CDR3 contains 14 residues. After removal of 0 bases from V and 6 bases from J, the junction contained 0 bases not matched to a gene. In DNA form, the CDR3 reads TGCGCCAGCAGTGAGTCGGACAGGGGTCAGCCCCAGCATTTT. Translating gives CASSESDRGQPQHF.

The chain combines TRBV23-1 with TRBJ2-7; a possible D gene is TRBD1 (6 bases). TRBV23-1 carries the ORF label, with uncertain function. This CDR3 is 13 amino acids long. V was shortened by 11 bases and J by 3 bases, with 17 bases between the two germline ends. In DNA form, the CDR3 reads TGCGCCTTTTCACAGGGTTTAATCTACGAGCAGTACTTC. As protein: CAFSQGLIYEQYF.

The chain couples TRBV7-2 to TRBJ1-2, with 7 bases lining up with TRBD1. Germline CDR1 and CDR2: SGHTA and FQGNSA. The length of the CDR3 is 16 residues. After removal of 1 base from V and 4 bases from J, the junction contained 9 bases not matched to a gene. As DNA, the CDR3 is TGTGCCAGCAGCTTAGGGCCGGGACAGAAAGTCTATGGCTACACCTTC. Its translation: CASSLGPGQKVYGYTF.

This chain joins TRBV7-9 and TRBJ1-1, with 8 positions matching TRBD1. In germline, CDR1 is SEHNR, CDR2 FQNEAQ (reference sequence). CDR3 length equals 13 residues. V shed 10 bases and J 2 bases; nucleotides not matched to a gene: 6. This CDR3 reads CATQGAANTEAFF. The CDR3 DNA is TGTGCCACCCAGGGGGCCGCAAACACTGAAGCTTTCTTT.

The chain combines TRBV5-1 with TRBJ2-7; D not certain. Deletions cut 3 bases from V and 2 bases from J, with 6 bases between. The CDR3 is 12 amino acids. Germline CDR1 reads SGHRS; CDR2 reads YFSETQ. This CDR3 reads CASSYSTYEQYF. The CDR3 coding sequence is TGCGCCAGCAGCTACAGCACCTACGAGCAGTACTTC.

This chain links TRBV4-3 with TRBJ1-1; D call uncertain. This CDR3 region has 16 residues. Looked up from germline, CDR1 is LGHNA and CDR2 is YSLEER. V lost 1 base, J lost 6 bases, and 18 bases lay in between. CDR3 in amino acids: CASSQGIGRGHPEAFF. The DNA of the CDR3 is TGCGCCAGCAGCCAAGGTATCGGTCGAGGGCATCCTGAAGCTTTCTTT.

This clone was counted only a few times. The CDR3 loop reads CAWSGGRQEAFF. DNA for the CDR3: TGTGCCTGGAGTGGAGGGCGTCAGGAAGCTTTCTTT. This rearrangement joins TRBV30 to TRBJ1-1; D gene unclear. Germline V gene lookup returns CDR1 GTSNPN and CDR2 SVGIG (reference sequence). The CDR3 length is 12 residues. Trimming stripped 1 base from V and 8 bases from J, with 11 bases between. The full variable domain, its missing parts supplied by reference TRBV30 and TRBJ1-1, is SQTIHQWPATLVQPVGSPLSLECTVEGTSNPNLYWYRQAAGRGLQLLFYSVGIGQISSEVPQNLSASRPQDRQFILSSKKLLLSDSGFYLCAWSGGRQEAFFGQGTRLTVV.

The chain links TRBV24-1 to TRBJ2-3; 7 nucleotides align to TRBD1. Germline trimming cut 6 bases from V and 4 bases from J; bases unmatched to any gene: 9. The CDR3 totals 15 residues. The germline CDR1 and CDR2 sequences are KGHDR and SFDVKD. CDR3 nucleotide sequence: TGTGCCACCAGTTTGGGACAGAAGAGTGCAGATACGCAGTATTTT. The encoded protein is CATSLGQKSADTQYF.

V is TRBV27 and J is TRBJ2-4, with a weak D call TRBD1 (6 bases). The CDR3 runs to 15 residues. The ends were cut back, 4 bases at V and 9 bases at J, with 19 bases in the middle. Germline V gives CDR1 MNHEY, CDR2 SMNVEV (reference sequence). The CDR3 loop is CASSSPSRGSGIQYF. The CDR3 region has the DNA TGTGCCAGCAGTTCCCCGAGCAGGGGCTCCGGCATTCAGTACTTC.

The genes are TRBV19 and TRBJ2-2, with D possibly matching TRBD1 (5 bases). V dropped 0 bases and J dropped 5 bases, with 10 bases sitting between them. This CDR3 has 15 amino acids. Germline V gives CDR1 LNHDA, CDR2 SQIVND (reference sequence). The CDR3 region is CASSIEPGRTGELFF. CDR3 nucleotides: TGTGCCAGTAGTATAGAACCAGGGCGGACCGGGGAGCTGTTTTTT.

The rearrangement uses TRBV7-2 and TRBJ2-7, with 9 nucleotides matching TRBD2. Germline assignment: CDR1 SGHTA and CDR2 FQGNSA. The CDR3 is 18 amino acids. V trimming: 0 bases; J trimming: 2 bases; junction bases outside the gene matches: 11. The DNA of the CDR3 is TGTGCCAGCAGCTTAGCGCCGAGCGGGGGGTCCGACACCTACGAGCAGTACTTC. It encodes CASSLAPSGGSDTYEQYF.

The chain couples TRBV19 to TRBJ2-1; perhaps TRBD1 as D (6 bases). V lost 5 bases and J 6 bases, leaving 17 bases between the germline ends. The CDR3 is 15 amino acids. Germline-derived CDR1 and CDR2 are LNHDA and SQIVND (reference sequence). In DNA, the CDR3 is TGTGCCAGTAGTGTCCCCGGGACAAATTCCAATGAGCAGTTCTTC. This codes for CASSVPGTNSNEQFF.

This clone showed up just a few times. The chain has TRBV3-1 (or the pseudogene TRBV3-2) and TRBJ1-2, with D possibly being TRBD1 (5 bases). Trimming stripped 6 bases from V and 7 bases from J, with 15 bases between. The CDR3 length is 13 residues. The V gene's germline CDR1 is LGHDT and CDR2 YNNKEL (reference sequence). CDR3 sequence: CASSLTGLGGYTF. For the CDR3, the DNA is TGTGCCAGCAGTCTTACGGGACTGGGTGGCTACACCTTC.